The rows below give T cell receptor beta chains drawn from one sample of a study of cytomegalovirus exposure and HLA in healthy donors. Clones were sequenced by immunoSEQ multiplex PCR, and TCRdb holds only the in-frame ones, with some missing. The repertoire holds fewer than 200,000 clones, with 85% as singletons. Sequencing was carried out using PBMCs. The receptors originated from a man aged 30 to 45 in good health and CMV-seropositive. CDR3s include the opening cysteine and the closing phenylalanine or tryptophan. The D gene is left open where the match is weak. Some rows mark clone size as missing; the rest say once, few, many or name a class of expanded clone.

v_call	d_call	j_call	clone_size	cdr3_aa	cdr3_nt
TRBV7-8	-	TRBJ2-2	-	CASSPRPRENTGELFF	TGTGCCAGCAGCCCACGCCCCAGGGAGAACACCGGGGAGCTGTTTTTT
TRBV7-2	-	TRBJ2-7	-	CASSLVGSSYEQYF	TGTGCCAGCAGCTTAGTGGGGAGCTCCTACGAGCAGTACTTC
TRBV5-1	TRBD2	TRBJ2-7	-	CASSPLASGAYEQYF	TGCGCCAGCAGCCCGCTGGCTAGCGGTGCCTACGAGCAGTACTTC
TRBV2	-	TRBJ2-3	once	CASCRSAASDTQYF	TGTGCCAGCTGTCGGAGCGCAGCGTCGGATACGCAGTATTTT
TRBV4-3	TRBD1	TRBJ1-2	-	CASSQLDRGNGYTF	TGCGCCAGCAGCCAACTAGACAGGGGAAATGGCTACACCTTC
TRBV7-8	TRBD1	TRBJ1-1	-	CASSLHGTGTTEAFF	TGTGCCAGCAGCTTACACGGGACAGGGACCACTGAAGCTTTCTTT
TRBV4-1	-	TRBJ2-3	-	CASSLQPADTQYF	TGCGCCAGCAGCCTACAGCCGGCAGATACGCAGTATTTT
TRBV12-2	-	TRBJ2-4	-	CAPQVPEGGAAKNIQYF	TGTGCACCCCAAGTACCAGAAGGGGGCGCGGCCAAAAACATTCAGTACTTC
TRBV9	-	TRBJ2-1	-	CASSSYGDEQFF	TGTGCCAGCAGTAGCTACGGTGATGAGCAGTTCTTC
TRBV30	TRBD2	TRBJ2-3	-	CAWSAGRGLQGTDTQYF	TGTGCCTGGAGTGCAGGGAGGGGCCTACAAGGCACAGATACGCAGTATTTT
TRBV6-5	TRBD1	TRBJ2-5	-	CASRQTGGRETQYF	TGTGCCAGCAGGCAGACAGGGGGCAGAGAGACCCAGTACTTC
TRBV4-3	-	TRBJ2-7	-	CASSQGGSWEQYF	TGCGCCAGCAGCCAAGGTGGTAGCTGGGAGCAGTACTTC
TRBV9	-	TRBJ1-5	once	CASSPGVNQPQHF	TGTGCCAGCAGCCCCGGGGTCAATCAGCCCCAGCATTTT
TRBV7-3	-	TRBJ2-1	-	CASSLNRADEQFF	TGTGCCAGCAGCTTGAACAGGGCAGATGAGCAGTTCTTC
TRBV2	-	TRBJ1-1	-	CASIEAGTEAFF	TGTGCCAGCATCGAGGCCGGCACTGAAGCTTTCTTT
TRBV6-6	-	TRBJ2-2	few	CASSPAVNTGELFF	TGTGCCAGCAGCCCCGCAGTAAACACCGGGGAGCTGTTTTTT
TRBV6-5	-	TRBJ2-2	few	CASSNRDTGELFF	TGTGCCAGCAGTAACAGAGACACCGGGGAGCTGTTTTTT
TRBV11-3	-	TRBJ2-7	-	CASSPGKGLYEQYF	TGTGCCAGCAGCCCCGGGAAAGGGCTCTACGAGCAGTACTTC
TRBV27	-	TRBJ2-1	-	CASSLMGPSSYNEQFF	TGTGCCAGCAGTTTGATGGGCCCGAGCTCCTACAATGAGCAGTTCTTC